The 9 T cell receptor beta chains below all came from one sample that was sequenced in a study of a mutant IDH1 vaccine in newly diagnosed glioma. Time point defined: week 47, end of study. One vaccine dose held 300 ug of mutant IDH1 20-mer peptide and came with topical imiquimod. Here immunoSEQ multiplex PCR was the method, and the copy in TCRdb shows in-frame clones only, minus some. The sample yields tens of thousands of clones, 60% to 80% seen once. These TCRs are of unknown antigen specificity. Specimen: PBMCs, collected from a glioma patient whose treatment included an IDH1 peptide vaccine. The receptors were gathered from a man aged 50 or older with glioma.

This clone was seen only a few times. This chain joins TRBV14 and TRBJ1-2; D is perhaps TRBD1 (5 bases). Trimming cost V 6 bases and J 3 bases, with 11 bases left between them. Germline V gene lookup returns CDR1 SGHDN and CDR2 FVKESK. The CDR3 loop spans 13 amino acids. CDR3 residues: CASSTGTHYGYTF. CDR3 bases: TGTGCCAGCAGTACCGGGACCCACTATGGCTACACCTTC.

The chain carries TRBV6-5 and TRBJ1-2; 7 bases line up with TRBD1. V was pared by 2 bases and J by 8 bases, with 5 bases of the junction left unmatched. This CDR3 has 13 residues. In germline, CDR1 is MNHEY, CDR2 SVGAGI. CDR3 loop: CASSYHRGGGYTF. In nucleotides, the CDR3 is TGTGCCAGCAGTTACCACAGGGGTGGCGGCTACACCTTC.

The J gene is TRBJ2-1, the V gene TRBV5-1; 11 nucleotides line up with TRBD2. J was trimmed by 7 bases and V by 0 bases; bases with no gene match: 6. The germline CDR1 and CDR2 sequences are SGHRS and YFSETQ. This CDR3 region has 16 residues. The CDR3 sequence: CASSLELAGGGNEQFF. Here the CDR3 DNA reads TGCGCCAGCAGCTTGGAGCTAGCGGGGGGCGGGAATGAGCAGTTCTTC.

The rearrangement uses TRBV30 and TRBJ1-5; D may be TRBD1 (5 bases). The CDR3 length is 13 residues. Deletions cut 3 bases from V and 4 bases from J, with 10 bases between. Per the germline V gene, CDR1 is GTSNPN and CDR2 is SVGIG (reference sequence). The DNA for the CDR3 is TGTGCCTGGAGCGGGACGGATAATCAGCCCCAGCATTTT. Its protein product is CAWSGTDNQPQHF.

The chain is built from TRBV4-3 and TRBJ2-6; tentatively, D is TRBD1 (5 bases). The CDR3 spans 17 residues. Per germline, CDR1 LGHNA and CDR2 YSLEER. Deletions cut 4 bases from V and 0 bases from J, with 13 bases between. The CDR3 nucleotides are TGCGCCAGCAGCCGGACCATGACAGCCTCTGGGGCCAACGTCCTGACTTTC. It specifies CASSRTMTASGANVLTF.

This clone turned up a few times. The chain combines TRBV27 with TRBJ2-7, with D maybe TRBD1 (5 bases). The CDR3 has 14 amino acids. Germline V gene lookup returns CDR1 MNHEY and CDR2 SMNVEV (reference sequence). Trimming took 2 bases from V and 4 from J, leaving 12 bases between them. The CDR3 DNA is TGTGCCAGCAGTTTACAAGGGGCTGGGTACGAGCAGTACTTC. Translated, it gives CASSLQGAGYEQYF.

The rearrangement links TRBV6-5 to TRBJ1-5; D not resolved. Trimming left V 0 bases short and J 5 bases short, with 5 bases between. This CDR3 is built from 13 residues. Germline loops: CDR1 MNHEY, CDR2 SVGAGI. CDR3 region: CASSYSPDQPQHF. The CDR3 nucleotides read TGTGCCAGCAGTTACTCCCCCGATCAGCCCCAGCATTTT.

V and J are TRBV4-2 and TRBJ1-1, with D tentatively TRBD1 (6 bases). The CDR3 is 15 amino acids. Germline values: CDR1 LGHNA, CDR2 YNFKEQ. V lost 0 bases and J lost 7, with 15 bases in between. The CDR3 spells CASSQDRDRMGEAFF. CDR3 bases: TGTGCCAGCAGCCAAGACCGAGACAGGATGGGTGAAGCTTTCTTT.

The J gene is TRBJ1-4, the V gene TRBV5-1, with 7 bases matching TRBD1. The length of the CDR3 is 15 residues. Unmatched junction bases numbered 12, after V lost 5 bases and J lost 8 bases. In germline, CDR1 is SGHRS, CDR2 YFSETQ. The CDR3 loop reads CASRRQGGSREKLFF. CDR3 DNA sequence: TGCGCCAGCAGGCGCCAGGGGGGTAGTAGGGAAAAACTGTTTTTT.